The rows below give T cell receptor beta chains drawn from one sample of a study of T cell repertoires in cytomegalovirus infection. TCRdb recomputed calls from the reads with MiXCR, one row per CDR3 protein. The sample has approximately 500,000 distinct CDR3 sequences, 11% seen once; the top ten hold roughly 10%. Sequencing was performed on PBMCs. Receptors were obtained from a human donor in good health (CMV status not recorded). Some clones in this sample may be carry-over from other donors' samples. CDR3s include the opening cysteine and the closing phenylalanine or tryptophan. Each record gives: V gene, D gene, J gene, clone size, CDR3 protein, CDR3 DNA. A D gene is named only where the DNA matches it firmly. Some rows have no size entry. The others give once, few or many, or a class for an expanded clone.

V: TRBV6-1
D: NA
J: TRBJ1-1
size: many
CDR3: CASSEDGVWTEAFF
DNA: TGTGCCAGCAGTGAAGATGGGGTGTGGACTGAAGCTTTCTTT

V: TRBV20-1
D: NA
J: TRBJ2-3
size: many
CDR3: CSASGGPVRTDTQYF
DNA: TGCAGTGCTAGTGGGGGACCGGTAAGGACAGATACGCAGTATTTT

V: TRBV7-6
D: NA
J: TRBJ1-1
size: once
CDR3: CASSPSQGMNTEAFF
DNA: TGTGCCAGCAGCCCCTCACAGGGAATGAACACTGAAGCTTTCTTT

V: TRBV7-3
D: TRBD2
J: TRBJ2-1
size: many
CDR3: CASSAGTSGVQEQFF
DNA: TGTGCCAGCAGCGCCGGGACTAGCGGGGTACAAGAGCAGTTCTTC

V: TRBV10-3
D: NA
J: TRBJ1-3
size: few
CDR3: CASVTSGNTIYF
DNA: TGTGCCAGCGTGACATCCGGAAACACCATATATTTT

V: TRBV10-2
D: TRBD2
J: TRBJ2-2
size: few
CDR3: CASSGLAETGELFF
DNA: TGCGCCAGCAGTGGACTAGCGGAGACCGGGGAGCTGTTTTTT

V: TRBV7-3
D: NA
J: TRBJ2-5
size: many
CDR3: CASSRAGGRGETQYF
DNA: TGTGCCAGCAGCCGGGCCGGGGGCCGGGGAGAGACCCAGTACTTC

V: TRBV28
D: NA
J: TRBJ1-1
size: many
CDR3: CASSSLQGEAFF
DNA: TGTGCCAGCAGTTCCCTTCAGGGAGAAGCTTTCTTT

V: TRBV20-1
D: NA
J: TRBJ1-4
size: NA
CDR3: CSAGTPRDEKLFF
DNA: TGCAGTGCTGGGACACCAAGGGATGAAAAACTGTTTTTT

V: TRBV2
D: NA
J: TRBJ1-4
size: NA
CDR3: CASSGIPGTGDEKLFF
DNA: TGTGCCAGCAGTGGAATACCCGGGACGGGGGATGAAAAACTGTTTTTT

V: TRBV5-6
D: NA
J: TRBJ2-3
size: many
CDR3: CASTVGGPSSTDTQYF
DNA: TGTGCCAGCACCGTGGGAGGACCTTCTAGCACAGATACGCAGTATTTT

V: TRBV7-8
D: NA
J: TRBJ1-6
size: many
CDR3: CASSLAGNLLSSYNSPLHF
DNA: TGTGCCAGCAGCTTAGCAGGGAACCTGTTAAGCTCCTATAATTCACCCCTCCACTTT

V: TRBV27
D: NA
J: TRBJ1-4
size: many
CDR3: CASSRHGEKLFF
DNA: TGTGCCAGCAGTAGACACGGGGAAAAACTGTTTTTT

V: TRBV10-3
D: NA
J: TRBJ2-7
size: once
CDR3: CAISESGNEQYF
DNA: TGTGCCATCAGTGAGTCAGGGAACGAGCAGTACTTC

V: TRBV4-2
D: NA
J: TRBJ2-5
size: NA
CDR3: CASSQEEVGETQYF
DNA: TGTGCCAGCAGCCAAGAGGAAGTTGGAGAGACCCAGTACTTC

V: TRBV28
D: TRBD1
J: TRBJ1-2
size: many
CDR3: CASSLPGQGLPGHGYTF
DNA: TGTGCCAGCAGTTTACCGGGACAGGGCCTCCCGGGGCATGGCTACACCTTC

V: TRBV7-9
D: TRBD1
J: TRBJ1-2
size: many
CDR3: CASSLARGQGAGGYTF
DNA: TGTGCCAGCAGCTTAGCGCGGGGACAGGGAGCGGGTGGCTACACCTTC

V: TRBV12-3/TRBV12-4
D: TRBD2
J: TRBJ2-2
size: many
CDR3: CASSVAGDTGELFF
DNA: TGTGCCAGCAGTGTAGCGGGAGACACCGGGGAGCTGTTTTTT

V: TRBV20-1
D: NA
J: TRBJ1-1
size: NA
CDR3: CSARPVPEAFF
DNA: TGCAGTGCTAGACCTGTCCCTGAAGCTTTCTTT

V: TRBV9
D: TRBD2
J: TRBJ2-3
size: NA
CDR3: CASCEGSSGTTDTQYF
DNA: TGTGCCAGCTGTGAGGGCTCTAGCGGGACTACAGATACGCAGTATTTT